This TCR beta chain came from a study of regulatory T cells in long-lasting Graves disease. Time point meaning: newly diagnosed GD, antithyroid drugs for less than 3 months. PBMC-extracted RNA yielded the TCR library. This clonotype was recorded at least ten times. The target antigen is unknown. Whole-study results and caveats: Sample size, which was small, may have reduced accuracy. With persistent disease, TRBV28, TRBJ1-2 and TRBJ2-5 were the favored segments.

Arm-PCR of CDR3 regions and iRepertoire HTBI primers were used to build TCR beta libraries. TCRdb redid the calling of the multiplex PCR reads with MiXCR, one entry per CDR3 protein. The data show roughly 360,000 distinct CDR3 sequences, with 12% seen just once and 18% held by the top ten. Germline values: CDR1 SGHTA, CDR2 FQGNSA. J lost 7 bases, V lost 3 bases, and 4 bases had no gene match. CDR3 length: 15 amino acids. This sample was shared with a second study, whose subject was T cells in Graves' hyperthyroidism and ophthalmopathy. This second report adds: By a 13 V-J model, ophthalmopathy was set apart from stable hyperthyroidism. The model's output predicted ophthalmopathy at a median of approximately 6.5 months prior to onset.

J is TRBJ2-7 and V is TRBV7-2, with 15 positions matching TRBD2. The source of this sequence is a woman aged 18 to 35 with Graves disease. The sequenced sample was peripheral blood mononuclear cells (PBMCs), obtained at new diagnosis, from a patient treated with antithyroid drugs. CDR3 amino acids: CASSFGTSGRYEQYF. The CDR3 nucleotides read TGTGCCAGCAGCTTCGGGACTAGCGGGAGGTATGAGCAGTACTTC.